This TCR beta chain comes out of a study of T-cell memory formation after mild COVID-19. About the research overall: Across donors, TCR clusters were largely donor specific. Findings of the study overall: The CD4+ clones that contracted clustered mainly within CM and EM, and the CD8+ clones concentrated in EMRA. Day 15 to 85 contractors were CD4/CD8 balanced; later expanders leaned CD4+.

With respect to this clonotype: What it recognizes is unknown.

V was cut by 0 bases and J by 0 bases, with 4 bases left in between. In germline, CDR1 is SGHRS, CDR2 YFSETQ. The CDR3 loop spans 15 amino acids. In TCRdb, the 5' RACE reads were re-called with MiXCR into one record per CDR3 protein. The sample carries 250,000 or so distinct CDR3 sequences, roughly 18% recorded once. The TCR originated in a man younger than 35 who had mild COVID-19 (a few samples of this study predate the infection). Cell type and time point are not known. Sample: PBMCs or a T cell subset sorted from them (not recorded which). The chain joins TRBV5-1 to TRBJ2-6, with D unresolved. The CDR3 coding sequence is TGCGCCAGCAGCTTGGTGACCTCTGGGGCCAACGTCCTGACTTTC. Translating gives CASSLVTSGANVLTF.